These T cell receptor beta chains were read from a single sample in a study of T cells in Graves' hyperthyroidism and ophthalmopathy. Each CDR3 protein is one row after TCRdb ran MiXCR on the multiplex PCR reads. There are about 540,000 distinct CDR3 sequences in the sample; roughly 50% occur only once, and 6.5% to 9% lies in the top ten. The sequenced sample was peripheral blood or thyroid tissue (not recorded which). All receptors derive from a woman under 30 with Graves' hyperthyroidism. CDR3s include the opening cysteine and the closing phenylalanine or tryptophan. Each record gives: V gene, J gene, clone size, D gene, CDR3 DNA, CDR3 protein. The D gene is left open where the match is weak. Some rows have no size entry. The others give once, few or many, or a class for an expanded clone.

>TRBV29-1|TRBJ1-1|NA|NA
TGCAGCGTCCCCGGGATGGGGAACACTGAAGCTTTCTTT
CSVPGMGNTEAFF
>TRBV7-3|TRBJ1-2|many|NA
TGTGCCAGCAGCTTAAATGTCGGGAATGGCTACACCTTC
CASSLNVGNGYTF
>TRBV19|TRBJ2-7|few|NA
TGTGCCAGTAGTATGCTGCAGGGCTACGAGCAGTACTTC
CASSMLQGYEQYF
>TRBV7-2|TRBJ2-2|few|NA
TGTGCCAGCAGCTCCTGGCAGGACAGTGCTGGTCTAGTCGGGGAGCTGTTTTTT
CASSSWQDSAGLVGELFF
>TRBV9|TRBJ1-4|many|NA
TGTGCCAGCAGCCCAACGCAGGGCCCAAAACTGTTTTTT
CASSPTQGPKLFF
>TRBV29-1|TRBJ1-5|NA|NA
TGCAGTGAAGCGGAGGGAGACAATCAGCCCCAGCATTTT
CSEAEGDNQPQHF
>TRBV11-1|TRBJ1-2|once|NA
TGTGCCAGCAGCTTAAAGGGGATCTATGGCTACACCTTC
CASSLKGIYGYTF
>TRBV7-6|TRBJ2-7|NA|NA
TGTGCCAGCAGGGGGTGGCGGGGGCTATACGAGCAGTACTTC
CASRGWRGLYEQYF
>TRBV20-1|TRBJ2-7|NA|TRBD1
TGCAGTGCAGGGACAGGGGAGTACTACGAGCAGTACTTC
CSAGTGEYYEQYF
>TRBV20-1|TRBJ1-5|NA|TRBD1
TGCAGTGCTACCGAGGGACAGGGTGGCAATCAGCCCCAGCATTTT
CSATEGQGGNQPQHF
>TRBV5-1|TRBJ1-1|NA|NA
TGCGCCAGCAGCTTGGCCTCAGGGAATGAAGCTTTCTTT
CASSLASGNEAFF
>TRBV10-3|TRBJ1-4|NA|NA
TGTGCCATCAAGAGAGGGCGGCAGCTCCTACGAGCAGTACTGTTTTTT
CAIKRGRQLLRAVLFF
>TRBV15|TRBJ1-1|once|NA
TGTGCCACCAGCAGAAAGACAGGAAAACGAGTAGCTTTCTTT
CATSRKTGKRVAFF
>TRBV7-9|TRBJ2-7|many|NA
TGTGCCAGCAGCTTAGCACTAGGGGAGTACGAGCAGTACTTC
CASSLALGEYEQYF
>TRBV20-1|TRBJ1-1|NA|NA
TGCAGTGCTAGATTTCCATCCATTGAAGCTTTCTTT
CSARFPSIEAFF
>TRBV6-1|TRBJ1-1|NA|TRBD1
TGTGCCAGCAGTGGATCCAGGGGGGACGGCACTGAAGCTTTCTTT
CASSGSRGDGTEAFF
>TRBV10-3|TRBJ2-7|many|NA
TGTGCCATCAAAGACAGTACCTACGAGCAGTACTTC
CAIKDSTYEQYF
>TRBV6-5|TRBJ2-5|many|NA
TGTGCCAGCAGTCAAGGGGTCAACCAGTACTTC
CASSQGVNQYF
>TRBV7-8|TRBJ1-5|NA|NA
TGTGCCAGCAGCTTCACTAGCCGAGACAGAGGGGGGCTGCATCAGCCCCAGCATTTT
CASSFTSRDRGGLHQPQHF
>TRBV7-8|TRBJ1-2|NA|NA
TGTGCCAGCATTCCCCTGGGCAGCTACTATGGCTACACCTTC
CASIPLGSYYGYTF
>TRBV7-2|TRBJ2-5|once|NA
TGTGCCAGCAGCTCCACCCGTGGGAGCGAAGAGACCCAGTACTTC
CASSSTRGSEETQYF
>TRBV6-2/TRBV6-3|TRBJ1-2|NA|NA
TGTGCCAGCAGTTACTTACAGGGAGGCTATGGCTACACCTTC
CASSYLQGGYGYTF
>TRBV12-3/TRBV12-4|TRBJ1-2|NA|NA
TGTGCCAGCAGTTTAGTCAGGGGAGGCGGCTACACCTTC
CASSLVRGGGYTF
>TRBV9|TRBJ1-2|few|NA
TGTGCCAGCAGAGGGTTACATGGCTACACCTTC
CASRGLHGYTF
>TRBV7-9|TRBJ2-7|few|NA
TGTGCCAGCAGTGTTGGCCTCCTCGAGCAGTACTTC
CASSVGLLEQYF
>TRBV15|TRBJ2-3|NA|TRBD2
TGTGCCACCAGCGTTAGCGGGAGCTCTGATACGCAGTATTTT
CATSVSGSSDTQYF
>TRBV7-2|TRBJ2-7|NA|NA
TGTGCCAGCAGCTTAGATTTAACCGGGGAGCAGTACTTC
CASSLDLTGEQYF
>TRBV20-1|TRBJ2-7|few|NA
TGCAGTGCTAGTAGGGACCTGACTCCCTACGAGCAGTACTTC
CSASRDLTPYEQYF
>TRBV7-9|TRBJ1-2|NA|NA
TGTGCCAGCAGCTTGGATTATGATGGCTACACCTTC
CASSLDYDGYTF
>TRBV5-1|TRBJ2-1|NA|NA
TGCGCCAGCAGCTTGGCAACTAGCTTAGAGGAGCAGTTCTTC
CASSLATSLEEQFF
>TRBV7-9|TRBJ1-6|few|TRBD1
TGTGCCAGCAGCCCAGGGGGAGTCAATTCACCCCTCCACTTT
CASSPGGVNSPLHF
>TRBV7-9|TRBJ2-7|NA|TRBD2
TGTGCCAGCAGCTCCTCAGCGGGAGGGATCTACGAGCAGTACTTC
CASSSSAGGIYEQYF
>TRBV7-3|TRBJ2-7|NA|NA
TGTGCCAGCAGCGACCAAAAAGCCGAGCAGTACTTC
CASSDQKAEQYF
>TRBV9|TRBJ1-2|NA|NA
TGTGCCAGCAGCCCCCCAAGGAGCAACCTCTATGGCTACACCTTC
CASSPPRSNLYGYTF
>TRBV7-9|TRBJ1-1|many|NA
TGTGCCAGCAGCTTAGAAGAGGTAACTGAAGCTTTCTTT
CASSLEEVTEAFF
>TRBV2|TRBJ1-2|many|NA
TGTGCCAGCAGCGAGCCGGGACGGGATCGCTACACCTTC
CASSEPGRDRYTF
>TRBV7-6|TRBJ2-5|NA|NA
TGTGCCAGCAGCAAACCGGGACATTCGTACCAAGAGACCCAGTACTTC
CASSKPGHSYQETQYF
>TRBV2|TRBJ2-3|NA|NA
TGTGCCAGCAGTGCCCAACCGGAGATCCGCGATTTT
CASSAQPEIRDF
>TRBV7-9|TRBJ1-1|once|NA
TGTGCCAGCACCCTCGGAGAAGCTGAAGCTTTCTTT
CASTLGEAEAFF
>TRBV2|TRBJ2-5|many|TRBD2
TGTGCCAGCAGTGGTCCAGCGGGAGCATTAGAGACCCAGTACTTC
CASSGPAGALETQYF
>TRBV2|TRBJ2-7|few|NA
TGTGCCAGCACATCGAATGGGCCTACGGGACTGACCTACGAGCAGTACTTC
CASTSNGPTGLTYEQYF
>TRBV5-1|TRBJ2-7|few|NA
TGCGCCAGCAGCTTGATGGAGGGGATCCACGAGCAGTACTTC
CASSLMEGIHEQYF
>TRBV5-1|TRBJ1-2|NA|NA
TGCGCCAGCAGCTTGGACAGGCTCCGCGGCTACACCTTC
CASSLDRLRGYTF
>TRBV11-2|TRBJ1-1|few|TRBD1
TGTGCCAGCAGCGAGCAGGGGGCTGGCACTGAAGCTTTCTTT
CASSEQGAGTEAFF
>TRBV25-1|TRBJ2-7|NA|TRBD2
TGTGCCAGCAGACCCACGCTAGCGGGAGGGGGCCTCTCCTACGAGCAGTACTTC
CASRPTLAGGGLSYEQYF
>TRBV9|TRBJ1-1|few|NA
TGTGCCAGCAGCGTAGACGGTATGAGGACTGAAGCTTTCTTT
CASSVDGMRTEAFF
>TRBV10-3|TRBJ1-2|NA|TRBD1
TGTGCCATCAGAGCCGGGACAGGGAAGGATGGCTACACCTTC
CAIRAGTGKDGYTF
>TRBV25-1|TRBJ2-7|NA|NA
TGTGCCAGCAAAAGAGGGGGGACCGGGTACGAGCAGTACTTC
CASKRGGTGYEQYF
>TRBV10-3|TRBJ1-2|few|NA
TGTGCCAGCAGCAACACAGGTTTCTATGGCTACACCTTC
CASSNTGFYGYTF
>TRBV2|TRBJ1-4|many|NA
TGTGCCAGCACGGCAACTAATGAAAAACTGTTTTTT
CASTATNEKLFF
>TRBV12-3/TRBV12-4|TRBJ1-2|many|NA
TGTGCCAGCAGTTCTGGGGGGACCGGCTACACCTTC
CASSSGGTGYTF
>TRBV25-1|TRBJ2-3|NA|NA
TGTGCCAGCAGCGACAGTGGGTCAAACACAGATACGCAGTATTTT
CASSDSGSNTDTQYF
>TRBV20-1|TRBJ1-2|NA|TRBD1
TGCAGTGCTTCCGACAGGGGCTATGGCTGCACCTTC
CSASDRGYGCTF